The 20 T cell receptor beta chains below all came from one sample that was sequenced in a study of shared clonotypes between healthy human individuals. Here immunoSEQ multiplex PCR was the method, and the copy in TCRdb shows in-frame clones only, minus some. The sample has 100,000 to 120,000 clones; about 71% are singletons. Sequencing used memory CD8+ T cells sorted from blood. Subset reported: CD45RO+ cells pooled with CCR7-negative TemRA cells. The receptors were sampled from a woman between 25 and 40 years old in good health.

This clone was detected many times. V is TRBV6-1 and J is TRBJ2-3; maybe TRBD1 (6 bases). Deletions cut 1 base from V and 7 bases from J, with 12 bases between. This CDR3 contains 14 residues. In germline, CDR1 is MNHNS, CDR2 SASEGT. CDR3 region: CASSEGQGSHTQYF. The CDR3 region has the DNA TGTGCCAGCAGTGAAGGGCAGGGGAGCCATACGCAGTATTTT.

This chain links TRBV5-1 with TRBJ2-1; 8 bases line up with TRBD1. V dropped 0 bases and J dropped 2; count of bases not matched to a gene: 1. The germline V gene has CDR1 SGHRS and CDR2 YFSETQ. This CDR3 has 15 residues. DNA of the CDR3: TGCGCCAGCAGCTTGGTGGACAGGGCCTACAATGAGCAGTTCTTC. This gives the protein CASSLVDRAYNEQFF.

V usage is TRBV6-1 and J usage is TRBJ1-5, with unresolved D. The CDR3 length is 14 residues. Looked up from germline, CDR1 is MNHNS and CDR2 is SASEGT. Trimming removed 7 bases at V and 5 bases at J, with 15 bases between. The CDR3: CASTPGCCHQPQHF. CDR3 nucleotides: TGTGCCAGCACCCCTGGGTGTTGCCATCAGCCCCAGCATTTT.

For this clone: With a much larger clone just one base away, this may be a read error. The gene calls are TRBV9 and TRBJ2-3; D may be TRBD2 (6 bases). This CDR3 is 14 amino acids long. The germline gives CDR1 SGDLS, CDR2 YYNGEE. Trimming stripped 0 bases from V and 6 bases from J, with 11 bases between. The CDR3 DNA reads TGTGCCAGCAGCGTAGGGGGCGGGGCGGATACGCAGTATTTT. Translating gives CASSVGGGADTQYF.

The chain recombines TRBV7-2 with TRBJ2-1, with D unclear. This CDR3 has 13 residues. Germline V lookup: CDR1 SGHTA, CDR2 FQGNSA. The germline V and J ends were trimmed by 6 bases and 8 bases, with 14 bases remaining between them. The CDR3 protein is CASRMYLQDEQFF. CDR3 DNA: TGTGCCAGCAGGATGTACCTGCAGGATGAGCAGTTCTTC.

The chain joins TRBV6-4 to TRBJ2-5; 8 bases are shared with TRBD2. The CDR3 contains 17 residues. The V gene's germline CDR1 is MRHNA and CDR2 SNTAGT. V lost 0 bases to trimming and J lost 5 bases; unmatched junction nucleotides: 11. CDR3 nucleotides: TGTGCCAGCAGTGACTCGGATTCCGGGAGGGCCTGTGAGACCCAGTACTTC. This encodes CASSDSDSGRACETQYF.

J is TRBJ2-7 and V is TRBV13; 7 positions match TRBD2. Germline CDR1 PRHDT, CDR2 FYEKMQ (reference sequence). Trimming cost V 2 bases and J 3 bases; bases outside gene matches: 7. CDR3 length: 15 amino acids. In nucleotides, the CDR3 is TGTGCCAGCAGCTTAATGACTAGCAACCACTACGAGCAGTACTTC. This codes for CASSLMTSNHYEQYF.

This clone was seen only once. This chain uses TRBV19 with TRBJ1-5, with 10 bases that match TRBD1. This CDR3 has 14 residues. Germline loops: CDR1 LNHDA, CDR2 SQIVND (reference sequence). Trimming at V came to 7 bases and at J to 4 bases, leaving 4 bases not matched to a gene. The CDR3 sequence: CASNGTGANQPQHF. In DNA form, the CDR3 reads TGTGCCAGTAACGGGACAGGGGCGAATCAGCCCCAGCATTTT.

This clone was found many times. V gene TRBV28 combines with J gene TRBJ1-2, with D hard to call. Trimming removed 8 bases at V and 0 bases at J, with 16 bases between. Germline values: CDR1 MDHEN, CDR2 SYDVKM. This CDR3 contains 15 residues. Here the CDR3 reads CASFSSVPANYGYTF. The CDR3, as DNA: TGTGCCAGCTTCTCTTCAGTCCCTGCTAACTATGGCTACACCTTC.

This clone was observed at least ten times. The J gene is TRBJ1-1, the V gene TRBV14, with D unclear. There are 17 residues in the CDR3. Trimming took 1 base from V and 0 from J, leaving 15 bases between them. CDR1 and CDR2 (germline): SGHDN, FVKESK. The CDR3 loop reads CASSQGPTWFLNTEAFF. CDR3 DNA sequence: TGTGCCAGCAGCCAAGGACCGACCTGGTTTCTGAACACTGAAGCTTTCTTT.

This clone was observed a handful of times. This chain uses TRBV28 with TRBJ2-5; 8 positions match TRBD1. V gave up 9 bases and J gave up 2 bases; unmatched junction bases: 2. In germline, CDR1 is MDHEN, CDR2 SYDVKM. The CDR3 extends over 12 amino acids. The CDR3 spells CASGTGQETQYF. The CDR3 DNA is TGTGCCAGTGGGACAGGTCAAGAGACCCAGTACTTC.

The CDR3 sequence is CASSPHYYSGNTIYF. The CDR3 DNA follows: TGTGCCAGCAGCCCCCATTACTACTCTGGAAACACCATATATTTT. The chain recombines TRBV9 with TRBJ1-3; D ambiguous. Trimming removed 4 bases from V and 0 bases from J, with 11 bases in between. Germline V gene data show CDR1 as SGDLS and CDR2 as YYNGEE. The CDR3 consists of 15 residues.

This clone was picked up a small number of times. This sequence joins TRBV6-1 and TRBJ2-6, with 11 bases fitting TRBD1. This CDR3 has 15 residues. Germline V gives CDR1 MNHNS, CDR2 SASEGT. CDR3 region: CAEGTGGTGANVLTF. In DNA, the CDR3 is TGTGCAGAAGGGACAGGGGGAACGGGGGCCAACGTCCTGACTTTC.

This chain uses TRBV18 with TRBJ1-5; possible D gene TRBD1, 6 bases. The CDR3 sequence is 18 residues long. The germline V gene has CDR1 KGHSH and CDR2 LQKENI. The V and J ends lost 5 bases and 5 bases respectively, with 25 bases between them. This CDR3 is CASSVAGILRGGYQPQHF. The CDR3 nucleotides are TGTGCCAGCTCAGTCGCCGGGATCCTCAGAGGGGGTTATCAGCCCCAGCATTTT.

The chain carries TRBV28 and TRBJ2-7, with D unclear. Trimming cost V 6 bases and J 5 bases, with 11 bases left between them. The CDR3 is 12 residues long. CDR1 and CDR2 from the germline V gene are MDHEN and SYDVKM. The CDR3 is CASSRDIDEQYF. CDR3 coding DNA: TGTGCCAGCAGCAGAGACATCGACGAGCAGTACTTC.

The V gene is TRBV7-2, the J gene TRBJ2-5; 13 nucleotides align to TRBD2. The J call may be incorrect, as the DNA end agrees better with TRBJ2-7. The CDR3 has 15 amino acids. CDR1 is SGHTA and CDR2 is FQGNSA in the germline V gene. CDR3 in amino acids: CASSVGLAGVLEQYF. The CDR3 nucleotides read TGTGCCAGCAGTGTTGGACTAGCGGGAGTGCTCGAGCAGTACTTC.

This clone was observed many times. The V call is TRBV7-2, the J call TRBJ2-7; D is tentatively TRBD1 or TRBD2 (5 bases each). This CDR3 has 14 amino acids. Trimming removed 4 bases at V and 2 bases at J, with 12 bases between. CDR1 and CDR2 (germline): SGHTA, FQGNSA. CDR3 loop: CASSSGTVAYEQYF. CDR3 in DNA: TGTGCCAGCAGCTCGGGGACGGTGGCCTACGAGCAGTACTTC.

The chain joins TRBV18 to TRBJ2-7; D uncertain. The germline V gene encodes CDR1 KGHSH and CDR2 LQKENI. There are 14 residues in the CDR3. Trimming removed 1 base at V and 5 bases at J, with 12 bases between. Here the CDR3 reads CASSPRVGLNEQYF. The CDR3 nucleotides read TGTGCCAGCTCACCACGAGTCGGTCTGAACGAGCAGTACTTC.

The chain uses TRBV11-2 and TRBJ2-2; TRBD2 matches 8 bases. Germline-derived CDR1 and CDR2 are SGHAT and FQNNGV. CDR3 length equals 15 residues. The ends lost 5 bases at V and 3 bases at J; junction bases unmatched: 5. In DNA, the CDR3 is TGTGCCAGCAGCCCTAGCGGGCGAGACACCGGGGAGCTGTTTTTT. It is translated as CASSPSGRDTGELFF.

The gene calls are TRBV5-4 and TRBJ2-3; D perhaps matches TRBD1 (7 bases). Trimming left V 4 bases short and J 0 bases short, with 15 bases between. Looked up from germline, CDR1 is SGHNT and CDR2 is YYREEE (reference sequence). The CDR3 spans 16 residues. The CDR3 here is CASSPRSGGSTDTQYF. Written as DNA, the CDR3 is TGTGCCAGCAGCCCCCGCTCAGGGGGGAGCACAGATACGCAGTATTTT.